The 17 T cell receptor beta chains presented below share a single source sample, sequenced in a study of blood T cells in healthy people across ages. It was with a sample-barcoded 5' primer and a J-beta primer mix that a second PCR of about 6 to 11 cycles was run. TCRdb ran MiXCR on the 5' RACE reads and lists one entry per CDR3 protein. The top ten clones hold 9.4% of a sample with over 750,000 distinct CDR3 sequences, 20% to 25% of them seen once. The same data also contributed to another study, on T cells of mothers and their children.

The source material was blood. These receptors were collected from a boy aged 5-17 years in good health.

This clonotype has only a few counts. This chain connects TRBV5-1 to TRBJ2-5, with 7 bases matching TRBD2. Germline V gene sequence: CDR1 SGHRS, CDR2 YFSETQ. The ends lost 5 bases at V and 1 base at J; junction bases unmatched: 11. The CDR3 has 16 amino acids. The CDR3: CASRLWGGGTQETQYF. The CDR3 nucleotides are TGCGCCAGCAGGCTGTGGGGCGGGGGAACCCAAGAGACCCAGTACTTC.

J is TRBJ1-5 and V is TRBV7-2; D unresolved. Trimming removed 1 base from V and 2 bases from J, with 9 bases in between. This CDR3 has 15 amino acids. Germline lookup yields CDR1 SGHTA and CDR2 FQGNSA. CDR3 sequence reads: CASSLEGARNQPQHF. CDR3 nucleotide sequence: TGTGCCAGCAGCTTAGAGGGTGCCCGCAATCAGCCCCAGCATTTT.

This chain uses TRBV28 with TRBJ1-2; 9 nucleotides align to TRBD1. V dropped 5 bases and J dropped 9; count of bases not matched to a gene: 16. Germline V gene lookup returns CDR1 MDHEN and CDR2 SYDVKM. The CDR3 runs 16 residues. The CDR3 region has the DNA TGTGCCAGCAGTCCGGAAACCGGGACAGGGAATGATCGCTACACCTTC. This codes for CASSPETGTGNDRYTF.

This clonotype was observed a single time. This chain connects TRBV7-2 to TRBJ2-5, with a possible D match to TRBD2 (6 bases). Germline V gene sequence: CDR1 SGHTA, CDR2 FQGNSA. V was trimmed by 6 bases and J by 4 bases, leaving 15 bases between them. The CDR3 sequence is 14 residues long. The CDR3 sequence is CASRMGLGGETQYF. In DNA form, the CDR3 reads TGTGCCAGCAGAATGGGACTGGGGGGAGAGACCCAGTACTTC.

V usage is TRBV7-3 and J usage is TRBJ2-1; D is perhaps TRBD2 (6 bases). The length of the CDR3 is 15 residues. Trimming pared 4 bases from V and 10 bases from J, leaving 20 bases between. Looked up from germline, CDR1 is SGHTA and CDR2 is FQGTGA. In DNA form, the CDR3 reads TGTGCCAGCAGCTCCCCCGGCGCGGGGAGTACGGAGCAGTTCTTC. Protein sequence: CASSSPGAGSTEQFF. Full variable domain (rest looked up from reference TRBV7-3 and TRBJ2-1): GAGVSQTPSNKVTEKGKYVELRCDPISGHTALYWYRQSLGQGPEFLIYFQGTGAADDSGLPNDRFFAVRPEGSVSTLKIQRTERGDSAVYLCASSSPGAGSTEQFFGPGTRLTVL.

This chain connects TRBV5-6 to TRBJ2-3; D call uncertain. The V end lost 4 bases, the J end lost 2 bases, and 11 bases lay between the germline ends. Germline CDR1 is SGHDT and CDR2 is YYEEEE. The CDR3 has 14 amino acids. The CDR3 region is CASSPRLHTDTQYF. The CDR3 nucleotides read TGTGCCAGCAGCCCCCGACTGCACACAGATACGCAGTATTTT. Full variable domain (rest looked up from reference TRBV5-6 and TRBJ2-3): DAGVTQSPTHLIKTRGQQVTLRCSPKSGHDTVSWYQQALGQGPQFIFQYYEEEERQRGNFPDRFSGHQFPNYSSELNVNALLLGDSALYLCASSPRLHTDTQYFGPGTRLTVL.

This chain links TRBV18 with TRBJ2-1, with 9 bases aligning to TRBD1. This CDR3 contains 17 residues. Germline V gene lookup returns CDR1 KGHSH and CDR2 LQKENI. Trimming at V came to 3 bases and at J to 7 bases, leaving 13 bases not matched to a gene. CDR3 residues: CASSPSSYGQGSNEQFF. CDR3 in DNA: TGTGCCAGCTCACCGTCGAGTTACGGACAGGGGAGTAATGAGCAGTTCTTC.

The sample holds a few counts of this clonotype. The J gene is TRBJ1-2, the V gene TRBV29-1; D not certain. The germline V gene encodes CDR1 SQVTM and CDR2 ANQGSEA. V was cut by 4 bases and J by 3 bases, with 18 bases left in between. CDR3 length equals 15 residues. In nucleotides, the CDR3 is TGCAGCGTTGCCCCAAAGGTAGCACCGGACTATGGCTACACCTTC. This gives the protein CSVAPKVAPDYGYTF.

This clonotype was recorded a few times. The chain links TRBV29-1 to TRBJ2-1; 9 nucleotides agree with TRBD1. The J call may be incorrect, as the DNA end agrees better with TRBJ2-7. The CDR3 runs 13 residues. CDR1 is SQVTM, CDR2 ANQGSEA, per germline. The CDR3 bases are TGCAGCGTTGAAGGTGGGACAGGGTACGAGCAGTACTTC. This translates into CSVEGGTGYEQYF.

The V call is TRBV20-1, the J call TRBJ2-5; D is undetermined. The J call may be faulty, since TRBJ2-7 better matches the DNA end. The CDR3 covers 14 residues. The germline V gene encodes CDR1 DFQATT and CDR2 SNEGSKA (reference sequence). This chain's CDR3 is CSAEMRNTAYEQYF. The CDR3 DNA is TGCAGTGCTGAAATGAGGAACACCGCCTACGAGCAGTACTTC.

This clonotype appeared many times. This chain links TRBV2 with TRBJ2-5, with D possibly being TRBD1 or TRBD2 (6 bases each). Germline CDR1 reads SNHLY; CDR2 reads FYNNEI. The CDR3 totals 15 residues. The V end was cut by 1 base, the J end by 2 bases, with 11 bases between. The CDR3 nucleotides are TGTGCCAGCAGTGAAGGCGGGACATTACAAGAGACCCAGTACTTC. Amino acids: CASSEGGTLQETQYF.

The gene calls are TRBV28 and TRBJ2-1, with D perhaps TRBD1 (5 bases). Germline V lookup: CDR1 MDHEN, CDR2 SYDVKM. This CDR3 spans 18 amino acids. Trimming stripped 1 base from V and 0 bases from J, with 16 bases between. The CDR3 protein is CASSLSGFEGSSYNEQFF. The CDR3 DNA is TGTGCCAGCAGTTTATCAGGGTTTGAAGGGTCCTCCTACAATGAGCAGTTCTTC.

The CDR3 spells CSAYRGNTEAFF. The CDR3 DNA is TGCAGCGCCTACAGGGGGAACACTGAAGCTTTCTTT. This sequence joins TRBV29-1 and TRBJ1-1, with 7 nucleotides matching TRBD1. V lost 7 bases and J lost 1; bases outside the gene matches: 3. Germline CDR1 SQVTM, CDR2 ANQGSEA. This CDR3 is built from 12 residues.

This clonotype was counted a few times. The rearrangement joins TRBV9 to TRBJ2-1, with a tentative D call TRBD2 (5 bases). The DNA end is more similar to TRBJ2-5, so the J call may be wrong. The CDR3 loop spans 16 amino acids. Germline assignment: CDR1 SGDLS and CDR2 YYNGEE. CDR3: CASSVDGLVGVETQYF. CDR3 DNA: TGTGCCAGCAGCGTAGACGGTTTGGTGGGAGTGGAGACCCAGTACTTC.

The chain joins TRBV27 to TRBJ2-5, with D possibly TRBD2 on 6 matching bases. V lost 1 base, J lost 5 bases, and 11 bases lay in between. The V gene's germline CDR1 is MNHEY and CDR2 SMNVEV (reference sequence). This CDR3 has 14 residues. CDR3 residues: CASSLFEAGETQYF. In nucleotides, the CDR3 is TGTGCCAGCAGTTTATTCGAAGCGGGTGAGACCCAGTACTTC.

The table lists this clonotype with many counts. At one of its ends the junction is not consistent with the germline gene, which may arise from a read error. This rearrangement joins TRBV7-2 to TRBJ2-7; 7 bases match TRBD1. Germline V lookup: CDR1 SGHTA, CDR2 FQGNSA. The CDR3 has 12 residues. CDR3 nucleotide sequence: TGTGCCAGCAGCCAATCAGACAGGGTGGGAAGCTTC. Protein: CASSQSDRVGSF.

V is TRBV5-1 and J is TRBJ2-7; a weak D match, TRBD2 (5 bases). In germline, CDR1 is SGHRS, CDR2 YFSETQ. Trimming shortened V by 3 bases and J by 4 bases, and 17 bases separated the two germline ends. The CDR3 contains 15 residues. The CDR3 region is CASSYRWIERYEQYF. Here the CDR3 DNA reads TGCGCCAGCAGCTATAGGTGGATAGAGCGGTACGAGCAGTACTTC.